Sequencing of this T cell receptor beta chain was carried out in a study of shared clonotypes between healthy human individuals. This clone was recorded once. CD4+ cells were split into CD45RA+ naive and CD45RA-negative memory subsets. Each replicate PCR on the sorted subsets used approximately 200 ng DNA (approximately 33,000 T cell genomes). Produced via immunoSEQ multiplex PCR; TCRdb's table is partial and in-frame only. The data contain about 2.3 million clones, more than 85% of them seen just once; the ten biggest clones take up roughly 0.36%. The source is a man younger than 35 in good health. Some clones in this sample may be carry-over from other donors' samples. The sequencing input was naive CD4+ T cells from PBMCs. Subset indicated: CD45RA+ positively selected.

The CDR3 region has the DNA TGTGCCAGCATCATAGGGTCGGTTTCTGGCACAGATACGCAGTATTTT. It is translated as CASIIGSVSGTDTQYF. The chain carries TRBV7-9 and TRBJ2-3; no reliable D call. This CDR3 region has 16 residues. In germline, CDR1 is SEHNR, CDR2 FQNEAQ (reference sequence). V lost 7 bases and J 1 base, leaving 18 bases between the germline ends.